This TCR beta chain is from a study of cytomegalovirus exposure and HLA in healthy donors. This CDR3 region has 12 residues. Germline CDR1 and CDR2: SGHRS and YFSETQ. V lost 4 bases, J lost 7 bases, and 10 bases lay in between. Both 60 Vbeta primers and 13 Jbeta primers went into the PCR. The assay was immunoSEQ multiplex PCR, and TCRdb's table has in-frame clones only and misses some. The table has 100,000 to 150,000 clones, about 83% seen once. The sample was PBMCs. This receptor was taken from a woman in her thirties in good health and CMV-seronegative. This chain joins TRBV5-1 and TRBJ2-3, with D possibly matching TRBD2 (7 bases). The CDR3 bases are TGCGCCAGCAGCCCGGGGGGCTATACGCAGTATTTT. Translation: CASSPGGYTQYF.